This T cell receptor (beta chain) appears in the sequencing data of a study of response to subunit inactivated influenza vaccine. This clonotype was observed a handful of times. Antigen: not known. General study results and limits: Authors proposed each seasonal influenza vaccination draws in few new T cells.

MiXCR was run by TCRdb on the RT-PCR reads, yielding one entry per CDR3 protein. The sample consists of about 500,000 distinct CDR3 sequences, 15% to 20% of them appearing once. This clonotype was obtained from a man in his fifties or sixties who received an inactivated influenza vaccine. The input for sequencing was CD4+ T cells sorted from PBMCs, taken less than 30 months after vaccination.

The DNA for the CDR3 is TGTGCCAGCAGCTTAGCCAGCACAGGGACCTATGGCTACACCTTC. It specifies CASSLASTGTYGYTF. V gene TRBV7-2 combines with J gene TRBJ1-2; weak D call: TRBD1 (6 bases). V lost 0 bases and J 4 bases, leaving 12 bases between the germline ends. The CDR3 has 15 residues. Germline CDR1 SGHTA, CDR2 FQGNSA.